This passage covers 14 T cell receptor beta chains from one sample sequenced in a study of blood T cells in healthy people across ages. Primers used in a second PCR of about 7 to 12 cycles were a sample-barcoded 5' primer and a J-beta primer mix. Each CDR3 protein is one row after TCRdb ran MiXCR on the 5' RACE reads. The sample carries 650,000 to 700,000 distinct CDR3 sequences, around 50% recorded once. Sequenced sample: blood. All receptors come from an elderly woman in good health.

This clonotype was seen many times. The genes are TRBV3-1 and TRBJ2-1; 9 nucleotides agree with TRBD1. Germline trimming cut 5 bases from V and 8 bases from J; bases unmatched to any gene: 10. CDR3 length: 15 residues. From germline, CDR1 is LGHDT and CDR2 YNNKEL (reference sequence). The CDR3 coding sequence is TGTGCCAGCAGCTTCCCGGGACAGGGTTGGCATGAGCAGTTCTTC. Protein: CASSFPGQGWHEQFF.

V is TRBV5-1 and J is TRBJ2-7; possible D gene TRBD2, 6 bases. CDR3 length equals 14 residues. V lost 4 bases and J 2 bases, leaving 13 bases between the germline ends. Germline V gene lookup returns CDR1 SGHRS and CDR2 YFSETQ. CDR3: CASSPQEGPYEQYF. CDR3 nucleotide sequence: TGCGCCAGCAGCCCCCAGGAGGGACCCTACGAGCAGTACTTC.

The V and J genes are TRBV25-1 and TRBJ2-1; no definite D call. The CDR3 runs 12 residues. Trimming stripped 2 bases from V and 4 bases from J, with 3 bases between. Germline CDR1 MGHDK, CDR2 SYGVNS. CDR3 sequence: CASSEQYNEQFF. Here the CDR3 DNA reads TGTGCCAGCAGTGAACAATACAATGAGCAGTTCTTC.

The J gene is TRBJ2-7, the V gene TRBV27; the D call may be TRBD1 or TRBD2 (5 bases each). The germline V gene encodes CDR1 MNHEY and CDR2 SMNVEV (reference sequence). The length of the CDR3 is 16 residues. Trimming removed 4 bases from V and 0 bases from J, with 16 bases in between. In DNA form, the CDR3 reads TGTGCCAGCAGTTCACGGGGCCGGTCGAGCTCCTACGAGCAGTACTTC. This gives the protein CASSSRGRSSSYEQYF.

About this clonotype: This clone may be a read error of a much larger clone one base away. The chain employs TRBV5-1 and TRBJ2-5; a weak D match, TRBD1 (6 bases). The DNA end lines up better with TRBJ2-1; the J call may be wrong. The CDR3 length is 14 residues. Germline V gene lookup returns CDR1 SGHRS and CDR2 YFSETQ. The DNA for the CDR3 is TGCGCCAGCAGCTTGAATCCAGGGGAAGAGACCCAGTTCTTC. This translates into CASSLNPGEETQFF.

This clonotype was detected a few times. The genes are TRBV4-2 and TRBJ1-4; D gene ambiguous. Trimming stripped 1 base from V and 8 bases from J, with 17 bases between. This CDR3 spans 16 amino acids. From germline, CDR1 is LGHNA and CDR2 YNFKEQ. CDR3 amino acids: CASSQGETLLREKLFF. The CDR3, as DNA: TGTGCCAGCAGCCAAGGGGAGACACTCCTTCGGGAAAAACTGTTTTTT.

This clonotype has ten or more counts. V gene TRBV7-3 combines with J gene TRBJ1-2; a possible D gene is TRBD1 (5 bases). V dropped 5 bases and J dropped 8 bases, with 21 bases sitting between them. Germline values: CDR1 SGHTA, CDR2 FQGTGA. The CDR3 runs to 15 residues. CDR3 bases: TGTGCCAGCAGCCCCAACGGGGCCTCGTTAAGCGGCTACACCTTC. Its protein product is CASSPNGASLSGYTF.

This clonotype has a handful of counts. The V gene is TRBV27, the J gene TRBJ2-7; 9 bases line up with TRBD1. Germline CDR1 reads MNHEY; CDR2 reads SMNVEV (reference sequence). The CDR3 extends over 18 amino acids. V lost 7 bases to trimming and J lost 6 bases; unmatched junction nucleotides: 22. CDR3 loop: CASIPARDRVRWTGEQYF. The CDR3 DNA reads as TGTGCCAGCATCCCGGCACGGGACAGGGTGCGATGGACGGGCGAGCAGTACTTC.

The chain recombines TRBV7-3 with TRBJ2-1; 7 bases agree with TRBD1. The germline V gene has CDR1 SGHTA and CDR2 FQGTGA. The CDR3 covers 13 residues. Trimming took 5 bases from V and 5 from J; bases not matched to a gene: 3. The CDR3 nucleotides are TGTGCCAGCAGCGACGGGACAGACAATGAGCAGTTCTTC. Protein sequence: CASSDGTDNEQFF.

The sample holds many counts of this clonotype. The chain couples TRBV10-3 to TRBJ2-1; D may be TRBD1 (6 bases). CDR3 size: 17 residues. V lost 2 bases and J 8 bases, leaving 22 bases between the germline ends. Germline V gene data show CDR1 as ENHRY and CDR2 as SYGVKD. CDR3 sequence (DNA): TGTGCCATCAGTGAGAAAGGAGAGGGACAACCCGGCCATGAGCAGTTCTTC. Its protein product is CAISEKGEGQPGHEQFF.

This clonotype was observed at least ten times. The rearrangement links TRBV5-1 to TRBJ2-6; D remains unclear. The CDR3 covers 15 residues. Trimming took off 7 bases at V and 0 bases at J, with 11 bases between the two ends. The germline gives CDR1 SGHRS, CDR2 YFSETQ. CDR3 DNA: TGCGCCAGCGGCCAGGTTCTCTCTGGGGCCAACGTCCTGACTTTC. Amino acid sequence: CASGQVLSGANVLTF.

This clonotype occurred a few times. This may stem from a read error, because a much larger clone lies one nucleotide away. The V and J genes are TRBV2 and TRBJ2-7, with D hard to call. The ends were cut back, 6 bases at V and 7 bases at J, with 10 bases in the middle. Germline-derived CDR1 and CDR2 are SNHLY and FYNNEI. The CDR3 has 11 residues. The CDR3 reads CASRGGNEQYF. CDR3 bases: TGTGCCAGCAGGGGTGGTAATGAGCAGTACTTC.

This clonotype came up many times. The chain employs TRBV2 and TRBJ2-3, with 8 nucleotides matching TRBD1. The J segment lost 1 base and the V segment lost 8 bases, leaving 8 bases of the junction unmatched. The CDR3 has 15 residues. The V gene's germline CDR1 is SNHLY and CDR2 FYNNEI. The CDR3 is CASGGQGSRTDTQYF. The CDR3, as DNA: TGTGCCAGCGGAGGACAGGGTTCCCGCACAGATACGCAGTATTTT.

The genes are TRBV12-3 or TRBV12-4 and TRBJ2-7; 8 positions agree with TRBD1. TRBJ2-5 explains the end of the DNA better; the J call may be wrong. The CDR3 has 12 residues. DNA for the CDR3: TGTGCCTCCAGGGGGCGAGGAGAGACCCAGTACTTC. This sequence encodes CASRGRGETQYF.